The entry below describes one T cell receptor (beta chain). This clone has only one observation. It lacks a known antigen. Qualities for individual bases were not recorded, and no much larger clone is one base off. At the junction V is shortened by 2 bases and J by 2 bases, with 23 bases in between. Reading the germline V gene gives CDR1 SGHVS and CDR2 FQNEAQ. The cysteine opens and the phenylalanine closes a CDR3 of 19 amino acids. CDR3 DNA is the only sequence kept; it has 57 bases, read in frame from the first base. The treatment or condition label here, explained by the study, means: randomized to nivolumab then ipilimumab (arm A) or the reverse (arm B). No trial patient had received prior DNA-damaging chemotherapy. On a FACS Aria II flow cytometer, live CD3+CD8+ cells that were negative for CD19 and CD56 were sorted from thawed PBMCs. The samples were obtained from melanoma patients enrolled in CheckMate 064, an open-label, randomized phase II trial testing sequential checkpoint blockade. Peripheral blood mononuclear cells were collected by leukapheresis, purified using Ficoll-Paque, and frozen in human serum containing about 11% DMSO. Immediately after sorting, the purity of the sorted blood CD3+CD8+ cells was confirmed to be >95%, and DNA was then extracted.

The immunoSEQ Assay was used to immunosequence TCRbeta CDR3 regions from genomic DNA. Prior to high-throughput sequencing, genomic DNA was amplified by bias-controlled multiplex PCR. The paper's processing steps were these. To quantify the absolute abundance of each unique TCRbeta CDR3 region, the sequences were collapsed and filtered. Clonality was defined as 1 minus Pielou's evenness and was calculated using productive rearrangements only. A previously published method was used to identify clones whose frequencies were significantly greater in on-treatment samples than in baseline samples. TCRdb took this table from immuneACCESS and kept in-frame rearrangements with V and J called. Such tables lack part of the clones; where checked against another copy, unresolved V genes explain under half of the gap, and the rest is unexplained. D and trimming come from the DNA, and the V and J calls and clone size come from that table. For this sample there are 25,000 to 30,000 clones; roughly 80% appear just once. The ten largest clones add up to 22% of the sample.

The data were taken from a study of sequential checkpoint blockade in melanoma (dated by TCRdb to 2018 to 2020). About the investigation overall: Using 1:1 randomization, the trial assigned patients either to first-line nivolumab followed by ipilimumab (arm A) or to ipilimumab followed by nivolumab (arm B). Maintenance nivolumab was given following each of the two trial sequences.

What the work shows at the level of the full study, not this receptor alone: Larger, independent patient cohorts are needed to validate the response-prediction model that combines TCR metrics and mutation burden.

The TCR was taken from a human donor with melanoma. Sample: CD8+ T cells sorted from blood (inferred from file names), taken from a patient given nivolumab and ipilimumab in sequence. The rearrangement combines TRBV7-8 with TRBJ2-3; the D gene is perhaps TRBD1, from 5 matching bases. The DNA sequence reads TGTGCCAGCAGCTTAATAGCCCCAGTAGGCAGGGTAATCACAGATACGCAGTATTTT. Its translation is CASSLIAPVGRVITDTQYF. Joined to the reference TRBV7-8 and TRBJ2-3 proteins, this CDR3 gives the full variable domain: GAGVSQSPRYKVAKRGQDVALRCDPISGHVSLFWYQQALGQGPEFLTYFQNEAQLDKSGLPSDRFFAERPEGSVSTLKIQRTQQEDSAVYLCASSLIAPVGRVITDTQYFGPGTRLTVL.